This T cell receptor (beta chain) was recovered during a study of Ad26.COV2.S vaccination and SARS-CoV-2 variants. The wider study: Donor was assigned to the Ad26.COV2.S arm of trial COV1001. Intramuscularly, Ad26.COV2.S was given either once or twice, 56 days apart. Study-level findings and limits: Substantial post-vaccination breadth of spike-specific CD8+ and CD4+ T cell responses was reported.

As for this clone: Antigen: not known.

Trimming removed 5 bases from V and 8 bases from J; junction bases left unmatched: 10. The CDR3 contains 17 residues. Germline V CDR1 and CDR2: MNHEY, SVGEGT. This sample's treatment: 15 to 20 received Ad26.COV2.S at low or high dose, single or two shots; 5 received placebo; per-sample allocation not given. The study sampled participants on day 63 after the first vaccine or placebo injection. This vaccine is an Ad26 vector that expresses the Wuhan-strain SARS-CoV-2 spike. The protocol was immunoSEQ multiplex PCR, while the TCRdb copy is restricted to in-frame clones and leaves out a portion. The sample lists around 450,000 clones, 70% to 90% occurring once.

The TCR was taken from a person between 18 and 65 years old who received the Ad26.COV2.S COVID-19 vaccine or a placebo. The chain uses TRBV6-2 or TRBV6-3 and TRBJ2-1; 15 nucleotides match TRBD2. Here the sequenced sample was peripheral blood, taken in a trial of Ad26.COV2.S vaccine versus placebo. The CDR3: CASSDYRTSGGVYEQFF. The CDR3 coding sequence is TGTGCCAGCAGTGACTACCGGACTAGCGGGGGGGTATATGAGCAGTTCTTC.